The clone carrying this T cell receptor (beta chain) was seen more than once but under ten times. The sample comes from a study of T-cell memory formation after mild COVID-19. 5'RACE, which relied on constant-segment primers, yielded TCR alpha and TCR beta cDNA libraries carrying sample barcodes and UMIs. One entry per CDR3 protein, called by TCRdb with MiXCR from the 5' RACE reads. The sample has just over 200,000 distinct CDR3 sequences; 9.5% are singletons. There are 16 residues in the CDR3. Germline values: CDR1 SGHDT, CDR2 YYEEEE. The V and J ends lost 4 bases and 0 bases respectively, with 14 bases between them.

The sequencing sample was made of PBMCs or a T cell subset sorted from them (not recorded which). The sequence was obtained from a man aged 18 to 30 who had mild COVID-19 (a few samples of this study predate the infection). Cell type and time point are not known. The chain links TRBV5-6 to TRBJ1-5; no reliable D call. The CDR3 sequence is CASSLHIRGSNQPQHF. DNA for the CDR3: TGTGCCAGCAGCCTCCACATCCGCGGTAGCAATCAGCCCCAGCATTTT.